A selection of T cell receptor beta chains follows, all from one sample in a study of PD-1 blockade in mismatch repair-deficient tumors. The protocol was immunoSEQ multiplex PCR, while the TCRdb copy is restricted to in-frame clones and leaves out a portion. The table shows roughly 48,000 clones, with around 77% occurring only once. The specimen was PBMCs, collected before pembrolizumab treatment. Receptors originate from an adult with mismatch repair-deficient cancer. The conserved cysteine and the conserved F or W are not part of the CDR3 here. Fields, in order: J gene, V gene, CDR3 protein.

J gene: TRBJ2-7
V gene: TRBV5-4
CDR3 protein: ASSVNWEAEQY

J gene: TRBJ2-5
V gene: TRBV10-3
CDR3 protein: AIRGRLGLTQY

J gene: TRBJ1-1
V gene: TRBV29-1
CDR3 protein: SVDRLGGSEAF

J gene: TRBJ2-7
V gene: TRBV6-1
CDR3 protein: ASSLGTYEQY

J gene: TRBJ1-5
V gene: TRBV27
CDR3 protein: ASSRLPVGQPQH

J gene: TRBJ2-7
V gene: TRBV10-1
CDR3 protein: ASSERGQPTSYEQY

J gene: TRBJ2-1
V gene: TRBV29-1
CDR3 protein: SVFKDSNNEQF

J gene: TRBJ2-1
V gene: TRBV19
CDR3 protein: ASSMVPLASENEQF

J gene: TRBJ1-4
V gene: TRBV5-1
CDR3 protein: ASSVQGATNEKLF

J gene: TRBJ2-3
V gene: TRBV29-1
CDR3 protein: SVDSPQGTDTQY

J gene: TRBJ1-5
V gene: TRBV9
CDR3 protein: ASSVGYSNQPQH

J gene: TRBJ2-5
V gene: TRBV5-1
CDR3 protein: ASSSQTSGGETQY

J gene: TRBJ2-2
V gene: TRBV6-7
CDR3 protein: ASSYPDRDGPGELF

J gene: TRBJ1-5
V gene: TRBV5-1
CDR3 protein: ASSLTGAQPQH

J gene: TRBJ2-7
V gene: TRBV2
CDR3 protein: ASTLPGLGTYEQY

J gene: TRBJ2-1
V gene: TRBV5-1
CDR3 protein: ASSLGVTSGTSYNEQF

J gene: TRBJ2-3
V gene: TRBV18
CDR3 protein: ASSRDRAPDTQY

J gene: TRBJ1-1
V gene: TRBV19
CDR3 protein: ASSTPGTMTEAF

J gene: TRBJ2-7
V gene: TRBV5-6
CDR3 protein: ASSYMTSGRASEQY

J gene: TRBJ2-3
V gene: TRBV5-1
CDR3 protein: ASSSPSAPSTDTQY

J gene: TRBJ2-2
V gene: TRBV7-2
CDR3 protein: ASSFSGMYGELF

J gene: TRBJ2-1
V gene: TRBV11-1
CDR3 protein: ASSLAGGYEQF

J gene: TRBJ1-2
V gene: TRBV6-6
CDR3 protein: ASEGQGYGYT

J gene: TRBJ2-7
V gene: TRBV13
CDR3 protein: ASSLGGQGGSEQY

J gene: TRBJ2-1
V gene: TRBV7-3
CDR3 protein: ASSFSRGHFLNEQF

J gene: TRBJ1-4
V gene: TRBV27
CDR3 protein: ASSGFGVGGQGAFV